This T cell receptor (beta chain) comes out of a study of identical twins. Regarding the study as a whole: Models underestimated how often monozygotic twins shared out-of-frame TCR alpha.

TCRdb re-called the 5' RACE reads through MiXCR, storing one row per CDR3 protein. Of 690,000 or so distinct CDR3 sequences listed, less than 7% are singletons. This clonotype was seen more than once but under ten times. Antigen unknown. Material: naive T cells sorted from blood. This sequence was found in a man between 18 and 29 years old in good health.

Written as DNA, the CDR3 is TGTGCCAGCAGTTCACTAGCGTTGTACGAGCAGTACTTC. Amino acids: CASSSLALYEQYF. The rearrangement joins TRBV27 to TRBJ2-7, with 7 bases fitting TRBD2. Germline-derived CDR1 and CDR2 are MNHEY and SMNVEV (reference sequence). This CDR3 is 13 amino acids long. Germline trimming cut 4 bases from V and 4 bases from J; bases unmatched to any gene: 4.